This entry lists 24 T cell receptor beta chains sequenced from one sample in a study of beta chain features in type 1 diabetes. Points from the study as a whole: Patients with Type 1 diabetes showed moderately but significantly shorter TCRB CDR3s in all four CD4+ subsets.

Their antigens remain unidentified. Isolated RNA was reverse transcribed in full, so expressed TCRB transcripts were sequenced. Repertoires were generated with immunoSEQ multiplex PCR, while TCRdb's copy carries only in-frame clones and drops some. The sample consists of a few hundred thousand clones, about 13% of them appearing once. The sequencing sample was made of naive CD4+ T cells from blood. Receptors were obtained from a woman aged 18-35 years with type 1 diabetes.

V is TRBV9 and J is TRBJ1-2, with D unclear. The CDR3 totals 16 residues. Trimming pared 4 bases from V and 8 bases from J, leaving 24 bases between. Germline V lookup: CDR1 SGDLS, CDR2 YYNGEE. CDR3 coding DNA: TGTGCCAGCAGCCCCTCCATGAGCACCGGGGTGAAAGGCTACACCTTC. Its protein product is CASSPSMSTGVKGYTF.

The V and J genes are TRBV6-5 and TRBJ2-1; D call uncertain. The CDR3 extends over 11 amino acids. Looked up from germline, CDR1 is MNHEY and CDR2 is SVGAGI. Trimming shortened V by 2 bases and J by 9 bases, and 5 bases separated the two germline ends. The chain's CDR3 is CASSYLGEQFF. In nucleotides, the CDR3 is TGTGCCAGCAGTTACCTCGGTGAGCAGTTCTTC.

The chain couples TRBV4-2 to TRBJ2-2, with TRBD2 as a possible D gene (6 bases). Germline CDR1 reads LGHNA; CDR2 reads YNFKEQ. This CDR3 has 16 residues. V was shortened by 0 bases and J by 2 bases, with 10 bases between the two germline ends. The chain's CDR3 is CASSQDVAGNTGELFF. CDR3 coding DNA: TGTGCCAGCAGCCAAGATGTCGCGGGAAACACCGGGGAGCTGTTTTTT.

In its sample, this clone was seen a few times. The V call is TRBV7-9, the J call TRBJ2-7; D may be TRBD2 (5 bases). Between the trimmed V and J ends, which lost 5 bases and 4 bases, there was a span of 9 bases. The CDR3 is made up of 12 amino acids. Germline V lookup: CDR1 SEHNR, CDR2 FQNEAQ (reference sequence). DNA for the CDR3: TGTGCCAGCAGCCGGGGAAGTTACGAGCAGTACGTC. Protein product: CASSRGSYEQYV.

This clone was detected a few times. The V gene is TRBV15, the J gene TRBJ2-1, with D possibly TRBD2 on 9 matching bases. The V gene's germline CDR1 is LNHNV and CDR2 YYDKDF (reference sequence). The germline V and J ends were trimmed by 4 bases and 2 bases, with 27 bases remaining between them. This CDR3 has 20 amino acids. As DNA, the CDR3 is TGTGCCACCAGCACCCAGGGGGCTAGCGGGAATGGGGGACCCTACAATGAGCAGTTCTTC. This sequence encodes CATSTQGASGNGGPYNEQFF.

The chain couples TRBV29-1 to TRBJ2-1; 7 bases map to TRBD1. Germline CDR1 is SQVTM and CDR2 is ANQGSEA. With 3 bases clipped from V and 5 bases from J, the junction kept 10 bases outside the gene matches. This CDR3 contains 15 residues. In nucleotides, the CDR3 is TGCAGCGTTGAGAGGGGGCAGGGGGTGGACAATGAGCAGTTCTTC. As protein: CSVERGQGVDNEQFF.

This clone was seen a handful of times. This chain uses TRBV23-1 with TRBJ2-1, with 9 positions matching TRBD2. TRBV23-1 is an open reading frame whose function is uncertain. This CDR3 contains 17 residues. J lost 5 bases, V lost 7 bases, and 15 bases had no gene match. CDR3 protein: CASTRRGATSGHNEQFF. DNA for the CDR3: TGCGCCAGCACCCGAAGAGGTGCGACTAGCGGCCACAATGAGCAGTTCTTC.

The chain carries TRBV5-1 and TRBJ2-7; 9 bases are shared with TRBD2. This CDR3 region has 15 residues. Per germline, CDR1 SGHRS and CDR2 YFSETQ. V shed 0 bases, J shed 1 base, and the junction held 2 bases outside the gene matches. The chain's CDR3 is CASSLGLAESYEQYV. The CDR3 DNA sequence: TGCGCCAGCAGCTTGGGACTAGCGGAGTCCTACGAGCAGTACGTC.

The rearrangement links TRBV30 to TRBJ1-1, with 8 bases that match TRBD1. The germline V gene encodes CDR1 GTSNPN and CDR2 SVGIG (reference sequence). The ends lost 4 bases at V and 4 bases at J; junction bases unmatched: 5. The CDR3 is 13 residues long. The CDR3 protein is CAWTKDRGTEAFF. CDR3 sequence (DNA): TGTGCCTGGACCAAAGACAGGGGCACTGAAGCTTTCTTT.

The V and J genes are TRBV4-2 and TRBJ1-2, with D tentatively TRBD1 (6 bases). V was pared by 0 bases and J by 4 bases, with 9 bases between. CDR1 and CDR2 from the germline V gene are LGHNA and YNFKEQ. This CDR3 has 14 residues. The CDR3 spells CASSQDQGTYGYTF. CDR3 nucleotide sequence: TGTGCCAGCAGCCAAGATCAGGGGACCTATGGCTACACCTTC.

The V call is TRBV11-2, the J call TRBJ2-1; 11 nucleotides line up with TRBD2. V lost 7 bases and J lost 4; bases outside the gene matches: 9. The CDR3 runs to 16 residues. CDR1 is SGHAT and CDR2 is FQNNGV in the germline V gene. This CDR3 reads CASNHLAGGGYNEQFF. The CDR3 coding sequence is TGTGCCAGCAACCATTTAGCGGGAGGGGGTTACAATGAGCAGTTCTTC.

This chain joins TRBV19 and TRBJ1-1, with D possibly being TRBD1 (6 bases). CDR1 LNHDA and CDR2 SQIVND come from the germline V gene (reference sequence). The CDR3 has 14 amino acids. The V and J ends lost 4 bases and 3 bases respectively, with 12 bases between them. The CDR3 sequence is CASSTPGQYTEAFF. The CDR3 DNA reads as TGTGCCAGTAGTACTCCTGGACAGTACACTGAAGCTTTCTTT.

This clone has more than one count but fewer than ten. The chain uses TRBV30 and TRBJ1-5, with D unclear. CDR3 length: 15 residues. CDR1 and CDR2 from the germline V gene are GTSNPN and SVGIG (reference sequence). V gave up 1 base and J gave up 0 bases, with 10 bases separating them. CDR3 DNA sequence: TGTGCCTGGAGTGCCCACAGCAATAGCAATCAGCCCCAGCATTTT. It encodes CAWSAHSNSNQPQHF. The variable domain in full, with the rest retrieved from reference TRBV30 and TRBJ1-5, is SQTIHQWPATLVQPVGSPLSLECTVEGTSNPNLYWYRQAAGRGLQLLFYSVGIGQISSEVPQNLSASRPQDRQFILSSKKLLLSDSGFYLCAWSAHSNSNQPQHFGDGTRLSIL.

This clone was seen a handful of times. The CDR3: CASSVGTGISEQYF. The CDR3 DNA is TGTGCCAGCAGCGTAGGAACAGGGATCTCCGAGCAGTACTTC. The V call is TRBV9, the J call TRBJ2-7, with D tentatively TRBD1 (6 bases). The germline V gene has CDR1 SGDLS and CDR2 YYNGEE. V was clipped by 0 bases and J by 6 bases, with 13 bases between them. The CDR3 consists of 14 residues.

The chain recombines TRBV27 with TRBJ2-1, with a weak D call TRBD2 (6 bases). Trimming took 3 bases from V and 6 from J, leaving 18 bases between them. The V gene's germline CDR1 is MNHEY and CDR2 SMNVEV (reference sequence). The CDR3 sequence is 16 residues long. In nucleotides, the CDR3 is TGTGCCAGCAGTTTTATTGGGACTGGCCCTTTCAATGAGCAGTTCTTC. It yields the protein CASSFIGTGPFNEQFF.

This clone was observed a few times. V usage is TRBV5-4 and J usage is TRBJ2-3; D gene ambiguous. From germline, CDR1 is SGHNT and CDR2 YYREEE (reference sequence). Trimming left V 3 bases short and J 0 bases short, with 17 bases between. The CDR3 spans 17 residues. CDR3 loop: CASSSHWVGRSTDTQYF. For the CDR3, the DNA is TGTGCCAGCAGCTCCCACTGGGTGGGCAGAAGCACAGATACGCAGTATTTT.

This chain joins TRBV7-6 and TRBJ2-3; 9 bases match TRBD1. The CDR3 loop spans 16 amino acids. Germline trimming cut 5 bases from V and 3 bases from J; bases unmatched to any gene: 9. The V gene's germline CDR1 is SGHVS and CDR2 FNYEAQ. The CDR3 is CASSIRQGGGTDTQYF. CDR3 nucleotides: TGTGCCAGCAGCATCCGACAGGGGGGAGGGACAGATACGCAGTATTTT.

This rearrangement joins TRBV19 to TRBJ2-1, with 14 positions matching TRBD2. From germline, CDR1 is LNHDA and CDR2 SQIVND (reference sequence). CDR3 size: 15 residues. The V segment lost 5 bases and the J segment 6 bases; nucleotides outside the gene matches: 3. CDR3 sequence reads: CASSPGLAGANEQFF. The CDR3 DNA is TGTGCCAGTAGTCCGGGACTAGCGGGAGCCAATGAGCAGTTCTTC.

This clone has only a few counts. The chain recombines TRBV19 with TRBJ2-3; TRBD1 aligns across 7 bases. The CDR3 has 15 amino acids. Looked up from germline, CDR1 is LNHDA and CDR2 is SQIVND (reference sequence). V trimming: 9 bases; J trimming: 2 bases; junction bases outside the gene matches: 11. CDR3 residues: CARSTGILPTDTQYF. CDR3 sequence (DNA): TGTGCCAGGTCGACAGGGATCCTACCCACAGATACGCAGTATTTT.

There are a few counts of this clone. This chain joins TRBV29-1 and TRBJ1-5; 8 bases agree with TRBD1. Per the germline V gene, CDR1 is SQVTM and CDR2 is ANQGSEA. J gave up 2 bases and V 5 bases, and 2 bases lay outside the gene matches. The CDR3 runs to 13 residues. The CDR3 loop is CSVLDRGNQPQHF. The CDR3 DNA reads TGCAGCGTTTTGGACAGGGGCAATCAGCCCCAGCATTTT.

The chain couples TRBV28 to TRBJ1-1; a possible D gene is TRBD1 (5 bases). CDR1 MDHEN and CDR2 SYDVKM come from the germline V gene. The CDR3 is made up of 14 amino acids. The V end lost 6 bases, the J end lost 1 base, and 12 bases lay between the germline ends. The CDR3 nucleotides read TGTGCCAGCAGCCATATCACAGGGAACACTGAAGCTTTCTTT. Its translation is CASSHITGNTEAFF.

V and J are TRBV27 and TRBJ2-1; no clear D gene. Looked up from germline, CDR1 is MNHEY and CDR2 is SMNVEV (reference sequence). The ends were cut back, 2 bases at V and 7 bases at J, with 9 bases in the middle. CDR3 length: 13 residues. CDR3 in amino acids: CASSLKARNEQFF. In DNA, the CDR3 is TGTGCCAGCAGTTTAAAAGCTAGGAATGAGCAGTTCTTC.

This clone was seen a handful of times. Written as DNA, the CDR3 is TGTGCCAGCACCAAACGTGCGGGAGGATTGAATGAGCAGTTCTTC. This codes for CASTKRAGGLNEQFF. V usage is TRBV6-5 and J usage is TRBJ2-1, with TRBD2 matching 8 bases. The germline V gene has CDR1 MNHEY and CDR2 SVGAGI. V shed 7 bases, J shed 7 bases, and the junction held 12 bases outside the gene matches. The CDR3 is made up of 15 amino acids.

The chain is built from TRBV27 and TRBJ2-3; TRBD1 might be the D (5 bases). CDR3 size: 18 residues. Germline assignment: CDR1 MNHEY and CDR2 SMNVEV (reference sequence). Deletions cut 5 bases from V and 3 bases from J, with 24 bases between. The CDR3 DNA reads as TGTGCCAGCAGTCCATATGAGCTCTCGACAGTCTATACAGATACGCAGTATTTT. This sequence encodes CASSPYELSTVYTDTQYF.